Shown below are 11 T cell receptor beta chains from a single sample sequenced in a study of shared clonotypes between healthy human individuals. Sequencing was performed with immunoSEQ multiplex PCR; in TCRdb, only in-frame clones are kept and a portion is missing. The repertoire holds under 1,100,000 clones, with around 78% as singletons. Sequencing used memory CD4+ T cells from PBMCs. Subset denoted: CD45RA-negative fraction. The receptors were gathered from a man younger than 35 in good health. Some clones in this sample may be carry-over from other donors' samples.

The CDR3 region has the DNA TGCGCCAGCAGCCAGCGGGACCGGACCTACGAGCAGTACTTC. Translating gives CASSQRDRTYEQYF. J is TRBJ2-7 and V is TRBV4-3; D may be TRBD2 (6 bases). V was trimmed by 3 bases and J by 2 bases, leaving 11 bases between them. Germline values: CDR1 LGHNA, CDR2 YSLEER. CDR3 size: 14 residues.

DNA for the CDR3: TGCGCCAGCAGCTTCGCAGGGCCGAACACTGAAGCTTTCTTT. Translated: CASSFAGPNTEAFF. The rearrangement joins TRBV5-1 to TRBJ1-1; the D gene is possibly TRBD1 (5 bases). V was clipped by 2 bases and J by 1 base, with 9 bases between them. Germline V CDR1 and CDR2: SGHRS, YFSETQ. CDR3 length: 14 amino acids.

V gene TRBV29-1 combines with J gene TRBJ2-5; D gene uncertain. The end of the DNA fits TRBJ2-7 better, so the J call may be wrong. The CDR3 is 12 amino acids. Germline V gives CDR1 SQVTM, CDR2 ANQGSEA. The CDR3 loop is CSVEKGSYEQYF. The CDR3 bases are TGCAGCGTTGAAAAGGGCTCCTACGAGCAGTACTTC.

A word on this clone: Other DNA sequences of this sample code for an identical CDR3. The CDR3 DNA reads as TGTGCCAGCAGTGTGGGGGGCGGCTACACCTTC. Protein: CASSVGGGYTF. The gene calls are TRBV2 and TRBJ1-2; D might be TRBD1 (6 bases). The CDR3 extends over 11 amino acids. The germline CDR1 and CDR2 sequences are SNHLY and FYNNEI. V was cut by 4 bases and J by 8 bases, with 8 bases left in between. Filled out from reference TRBV2 and TRBJ1-2, the complete variable domain reads EPEVTQTPSHQVTQMGQEVILRCVPISNHLYFYWYRQILGQKVEFLVSFYNNEISEKSEIFDDQFSVERPDGSNFTLKIRSTKLEDSAMYFCASSVGGGYTFGSGTRLTVV.

The chain links TRBV29-1 to TRBJ2-5; the match to TRBD2 covers 7 bases. The junction had 8 bases not matched to a gene; V was cut back by 7 bases and J by 9 bases. Germline V lookup: CDR1 SQVTM, CDR2 ANQGSEA. This CDR3 is 11 amino acids long. The CDR3 region is CSAGSREAQYF. CDR3 in DNA: TGCAGCGCAGGATCTCGGGAGGCCCAGTACTTC.

J is TRBJ2-1 and V is TRBV15; no definite D call. Trimming took 2 bases from V and 5 from J, leaving 10 bases between them. CDR3 length: 14 amino acids. The germline gives CDR1 LNHNV, CDR2 YYDKDF (reference sequence). The CDR3 sequence: CATSRTAVHNEQFF. The DNA of the CDR3 is TGTGCCACCAGCAGAACGGCCGTCCACAATGAGCAGTTCTTC.

As regards this clone: Different DNA sequences within this sample yield the same CDR3. The CDR3 bases are TGTGCCAGCAGCTTGGTGGGCAGCTACAATGAGCAGTTCTTC. Protein: CASSLVGSYNEQFF. V is TRBV5-4 and J is TRBJ2-1; D gene uncertain. Trimming removed 0 bases from V and 3 bases from J, with 7 bases in between. Germline CDR1 SGHNT, CDR2 YYREEE (reference sequence). The CDR3 loop spans 14 amino acids.

Of note for this clone: Other nucleotide sequences in the sample specify the same CDR3. The genes are TRBV7-2 and TRBJ2-7; D is unresolved. The CDR3 runs 13 residues. V shed 1 base and J shed 3 bases, with 7 bases lying between them. Germline V gene lookup returns CDR1 SGHTA and CDR2 FQGNSA. CDR3 DNA sequence: TGTGCCAGCAGCTTAGGTGGGCACTACGAGCAGTACTTC. Protein product: CASSLGGHYEQYF.

A word on this clone: This may come from a read error, since a much larger clone is one base off. The chain joins TRBV7-9 to TRBJ1-3; D is ambiguous. Germline CDR1 is SEHNR and CDR2 is FQNEAQ (reference sequence). The CDR3 loop spans 12 amino acids. V was trimmed by 5 bases and J by 3 bases, leaving 5 bases between them. The CDR3 nucleotides are TGTGCCAGCAGCACAGATGGAAACACCATATATTTT. Encoded protein: CASSTDGNTIYF.

The rearrangement links TRBV6-1 to TRBJ2-4; 7 nucleotides agree with TRBD2. The V gene end was trimmed by 4 bases and the J gene end by 5 bases; junction bases not matched to a gene: 14. The CDR3 is made up of 17 amino acids. Per germline, CDR1 MNHNS and CDR2 SASEGT. Written as DNA, the CDR3 is TGTGCCAGCAGTGTCCGAGGACGGGAGGCCCGCCAAAACATTCAGTACTTC. Its protein is CASSVRGREARQNIQYF.

The chain couples TRBV28 to TRBJ2-6; a possible D gene is TRBD2 (5 bases). The CDR3 length is 15 residues. In germline, CDR1 is MDHEN, CDR2 SYDVKM. Deletions cut 7 bases from V and 0 bases from J, with 10 bases between. The CDR3 region has the DNA TGTGCCAGCACGGGAAAAAGCTCTGGGGCCAACGTCCTGACTTTC. It codes for CASTGKSSGANVLTF.